Shown below are 17 T cell receptor beta chains from a single sample sequenced in a study of blood T cell repertoires in COVID-19. Produced via immunoSEQ multiplex PCR; TCRdb's table is partial and in-frame only. The table records tens of thousands of clones, over 60% of them present only once. Sequencing was carried out using peripheral blood. Receptors were obtained from a man aged 25 to 40 with COVID-19, enrolled during active disease.

The CDR3 DNA is TGTGCCAGCAGTGGTTTTCGGGGTCCCAGGACCCAGTACTTC. It codes for CASSGFRGPRTQYF. The genes are TRBV2 and TRBJ2-5; D possibly corresponds to TRBD2 (5 bases). This CDR3 is 14 amino acids long. The V and J ends lost 4 bases and 7 bases respectively, with 16 bases between them. The germline V gene encodes CDR1 SNHLY and CDR2 FYNNEI.

V usage is TRBV6-2 or TRBV6-3 and J usage is TRBJ1-2; the D gene is possibly TRBD1 (6 bases). CDR3 size: 15 residues. Germline V gives CDR1 MNHEY, CDR2 SVGEGT. V gave up 4 bases and J gave up 8 bases, with 20 bases separating them. Here the CDR3 DNA reads TGTGCCAGCAGTTCCCCCCGGGGGGCGCTGGGGGGCTACACCTTC. Protein: CASSSPRGALGGYTF.

The chain is built from TRBV2 and TRBJ2-3; D is ambiguous. CDR1 and CDR2 from the germline V gene are SNHLY and FYNNEI. The CDR3 runs 15 residues. V was shortened by 3 bases and J by 2 bases, with 12 bases between the two germline ends. CDR3 in DNA: TGTGCCAGCAGTGACTTTCTAGGAGTCACAGATACGCAGTATTTT. Its translation is CASSDFLGVTDTQYF. Together with reference TRBV2 and TRBJ2-3, the CDR3 gives the full variable domain: EPEVTQTPSHQVTQMGQEVILRCVPISNHLYFYWYRQILGQKVEFLVSFYNNEISEKSEIFDDQFSVERPDGSNFTLKIRSTKLEDSAMYFCASSDFLGVTDTQYFGPGTRLTVL.

The gene calls are TRBV11-2 and TRBJ2-7; 8 bases map to TRBD2. The junction had 13 bases not matched to a gene; V was cut back by 5 bases and J by 7 bases. This CDR3 comprises 15 residues. Germline V gene lookup returns CDR1 SGHAT and CDR2 FQNNGV. The DNA of the CDR3 is TGTGCCAGCAGCCACCACACAGCGGGAGTTCATGAGCAGTACTTC. As protein: CASSHHTAGVHEQYF.

This chain connects TRBV11-2 to TRBJ2-1, with 7 nucleotides matching TRBD2. The CDR3 sequence is 16 residues long. The germline CDR1 and CDR2 sequences are SGHAT and FQNNGV. The J segment lost 4 bases and the V segment lost 5 bases, leaving 11 bases of the junction unmatched. Here the CDR3 reads CASSPLQRGSYNEQFF. Written as DNA, the CDR3 is TGTGCCAGCAGCCCCCTACAGCGGGGATCATACAATGAGCAGTTCTTC.

This sequence joins TRBV27 and TRBJ1-2; 9 bases agree with TRBD1. The CDR3 is 16 amino acids. V gave up 8 bases and J gave up 4 bases; unmatched junction bases: 14. Germline V gene lookup returns CDR1 MNHEY and CDR2 SMNVEV (reference sequence). CDR3 nucleotide sequence: TGTGCCAGCTTGCCGCTGCGGGACAGGGCGTCCTATGGCTACACCTTC. Translation gives CASLPLRDRASYGYTF.

The chain carries TRBV9 and TRBJ2-5, with a weak D call TRBD1 (7 bases). V lost 4 bases, J lost 7 bases, and 14 bases lay in between. The CDR3 is made up of 13 amino acids. Looked up from germline, CDR1 is SGDLS and CDR2 is YYNGEE. The CDR3 loop reads CASSSPQGGTQYF. The CDR3 DNA reads as TGTGCCAGCAGCTCACCCCAGGGGGGGACCCAGTACTTC. Complete variable domain (other parts from reference TRBV9 and TRBJ2-5): DSGVTQTPKHLITATGQRVTLRCSPRSGDLSVYWYQQSLDQGLQFLIQYYNGEERAKGNILERFSAQQFPDLHSELNLSSLELGDSALYFCASSSPQGGTQYFGPGTRLLVL.

V and J are TRBV12-3 or TRBV12-4 and TRBJ1-1, with a weak D call TRBD1 (5 bases). V was clipped by 6 bases and J by 4 bases, with 12 bases between them. CDR3 length: 13 residues. The CDR3, as DNA: TGTGCCAGCAGAGTTCAGGGAGGCACTGAAGCTTTCTTT. Its translation is CASRVQGGTEAFF.

This rearrangement joins TRBV11-3 to TRBJ2-6, with 8 bases fitting TRBD1. The CDR3 contains 17 residues. Per germline, CDR1 SGHNT and CDR2 YENEEA. Trimming at V came to 5 bases and at J to 0 bases, leaving 6 bases not matched to a gene. CDR3 sequence: CASSTRTGYSGANVLTF. The CDR3 DNA reads TGTGCCAGCAGCACCCGGACAGGGTACTCTGGGGCCAACGTCCTGACTTTC.

Remarks on this clone: The sample holds other DNA sequences that translate to the same CDR3. V usage is TRBV20-1 and J usage is TRBJ2-7; D may be TRBD1 (5 bases). V lost 2 bases and J 3 bases, leaving 5 bases between the germline ends. This CDR3 has 11 amino acids. Germline values: CDR1 DFQATT, CDR2 SNEGSKA (reference sequence). The CDR3 DNA is TGCAGTGCTAGAAGGGGCTACGAGCAGTACTTC. Translation: CSARRGYEQYF.

The chain recombines TRBV4-1 with TRBJ2-3, with 10 bases lining up with TRBD2. Per the germline V gene, CDR1 is MGHRA and CDR2 is YSYEKL. The CDR3 runs 17 residues. The V gene end was trimmed by 1 base and the J gene end by 5 bases; junction bases not matched to a gene: 9. CDR3 nucleotides: TGCGCCAGCAGCCAAGGTTTAAGCGGGGGGGCAATAGATACGCAGTATTTT. Translation: CASSQGLSGGAIDTQYF.

This rearrangement joins TRBV6-5 to TRBJ1-4; 11 bases fit TRBD1. This CDR3 spans 15 amino acids. CDR1 and CDR2 from the germline V gene are MNHEY and SVGAGI. Trimming at V came to 8 bases and at J to 8 bases, leaving 10 bases not matched to a gene. This CDR3 is CASGSTGTGGEKLFF. The DNA for the CDR3 is TGTGCCAGCGGGTCGACCGGGACAGGGGGGGAAAAACTGTTTTTT.

The rearrangement links TRBV20-1 to TRBJ2-7; a weak D match, TRBD2 (5 bases). Germline CDR1 DFQATT, CDR2 SNEGSKA (reference sequence). CDR3 length: 11 amino acids. CDR3 coding DNA: TGCAGCTTTGGACTTTCCTACGAGCAGTACTTC. This translates into CSFGLSYEQYF.

V usage is TRBV11-2 and J usage is TRBJ1-4; D is unresolved. The germline CDR1 and CDR2 sequences are SGHAT and FQNNGV. V dropped 3 bases and J dropped 0 bases, with 11 bases sitting between them. This CDR3 has 16 residues. Here the CDR3 reads CASSLITVATNEKLFF. The CDR3, as DNA: TGTGCCAGCAGCTTGATTACAGTAGCAACTAATGAAAAACTGTTTTTT.

This chain links TRBV4-1 with TRBJ2-2; 9 nucleotides match TRBD2. CDR1 is MGHRA and CDR2 is YSYEKL in the germline V gene. The CDR3 spans 16 residues. Trimming removed 3 bases from V and 1 base from J; junction bases left unmatched: 3. The CDR3 is CASSQVAGENTGELFF. Here the CDR3 DNA reads TGCGCCAGCAGCCAGGTAGCGGGAGAGAACACCGGGGAGCTGTTTTTT.

The V and J genes are TRBV5-1 and TRBJ1-6, with a possible D match to TRBD1 (5 bases). Germline V gives CDR1 SGHRS, CDR2 YFSETQ. The ends were cut back, 1 base at V and 8 bases at J, with 13 bases in the middle. The CDR3 runs 15 residues. CDR3 DNA: TGCGCCAGCAGCTTGTCTACGACAGCCTATTCACCCCTCCACTTT. This sequence encodes CASSLSTTAYSPLHF.

This chain joins TRBV28 and TRBJ2-3, with 10 bases aligning to TRBD2. Germline loops: CDR1 MDHEN, CDR2 SYDVKM. J lost 6 bases, V lost 3 bases, and 3 bases had no gene match. The CDR3 has 14 residues. The DNA for the CDR3 is TGTGCCAGCAGTTTTGTGACTAGCGGGGATACGCAGTATTTT. This translates into CASSFVTSGDTQYF.